This record covers a single T cell receptor (beta chain). The antigen remains undetermined. The read halts 3 residues ahead of the CDR3 end, with the missing end drawn from the germline J gene. These data come from a study of T cells in women clearing cervical HPV infection. Study-level findings and limits: CIN3+ cases had significantly higher TCR richness than controls; evenness did not differ. Effector/memory and HPV-specific T cells were not isolated, and association timing is unknown.

Method: immunoSEQ multiplex PCR; TCRdb's copy keeps in-frame clones and lacks some. This sample's table reports some 23,000 clones. All donors had a single incident cervical HPV16 infection, not prevalent. After removal of 3 bases from V and 4 bases from J, the junction contained 6 bases not matched to a gene. The germline V gene has CDR1 SGHRS and CDR2 YFSETQ. The CDR3 has 15 amino acids. The sequenced material came from blood buffy coat. The clonotype comes from a woman between 18 and 70 years old with a cervical HPV16 infection that either progressed to CIN3+ or cleared (not recorded which). J is TRBJ1-1 and V is TRBV5-1; 10 bases are shared with TRBD1. The CDR3 reads CASSSSTGGVTEAFF. Incomplete CDR3 DNA: TGCGCCAGCAGCTCGTCGACAGGGGGCGTCACTGAA.